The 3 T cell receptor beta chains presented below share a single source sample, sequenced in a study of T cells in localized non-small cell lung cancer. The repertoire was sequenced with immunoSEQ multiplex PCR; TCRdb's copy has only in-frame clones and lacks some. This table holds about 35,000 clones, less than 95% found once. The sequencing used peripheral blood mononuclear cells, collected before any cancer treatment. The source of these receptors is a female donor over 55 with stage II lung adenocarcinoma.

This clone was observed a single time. CDR3 loop: CASVHKRLAAQPYNEQFF. DNA of the CDR3: TGTGCCAGCGTACATAAAAGACTAGCGGCTCAACCCTACAATGAGCAGTTCTTC. This chain uses TRBV28 with TRBJ2-1; 9 nucleotides agree with TRBD2. The CDR3 runs 18 residues. The germline CDR1 and CDR2 sequences are MDHEN and SYDVKM. Trimming cost V 8 bases and J 2 bases; bases outside gene matches: 16.

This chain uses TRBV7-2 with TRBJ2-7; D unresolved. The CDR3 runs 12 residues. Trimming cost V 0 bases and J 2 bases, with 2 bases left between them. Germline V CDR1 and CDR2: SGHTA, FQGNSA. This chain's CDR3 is CASSLAPYEQYF. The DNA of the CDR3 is TGTGCCAGCAGCTTAGCGCCCTACGAGCAGTACTTC.

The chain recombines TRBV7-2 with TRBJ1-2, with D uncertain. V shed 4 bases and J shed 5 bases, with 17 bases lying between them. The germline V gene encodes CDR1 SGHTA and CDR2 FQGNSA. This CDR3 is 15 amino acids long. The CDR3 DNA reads TGTGCCAGCAGCTCTATGGCCGGGGTGGATTATGGCTACACCTTC. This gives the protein CASSSMAGVDYGYTF.